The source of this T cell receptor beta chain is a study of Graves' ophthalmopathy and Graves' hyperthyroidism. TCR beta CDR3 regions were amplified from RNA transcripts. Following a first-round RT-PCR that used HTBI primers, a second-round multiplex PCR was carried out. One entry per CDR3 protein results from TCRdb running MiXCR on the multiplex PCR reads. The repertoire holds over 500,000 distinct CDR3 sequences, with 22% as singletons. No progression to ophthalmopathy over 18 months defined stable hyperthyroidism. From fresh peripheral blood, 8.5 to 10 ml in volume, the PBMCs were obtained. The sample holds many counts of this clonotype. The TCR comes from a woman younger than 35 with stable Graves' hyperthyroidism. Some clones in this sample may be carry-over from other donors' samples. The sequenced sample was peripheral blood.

CDR3 sequence (DNA): TGTGCCAGCAGCCCGGGCCGGACGGGCACCGGGGAGCTGTTTTTT. Translating gives CASSPGRTGTGELFF. V usage is TRBV5-5 and J usage is TRBJ2-2; unclear D gene. Trimming cost V 4 bases and J 4 bases, with 14 bases left between them. CDR3 length: 15 residues. CDR1 and CDR2 (germline): SGHKS, YYEKEE (reference sequence).